This entry lists 16 T cell receptor beta chains sequenced from one sample in a study of T cell clonotyping in hematopoietic cell transplantation. The protocol was immunoSEQ multiplex PCR, while the TCRdb copy is restricted to in-frame clones and leaves out a portion. This sample has fewer than 100,000 clones, with around 96% found just once. The time point was: recipient sample about 28 days before transplant, after cytoreduction. This material consisted of peripheral blood mononuclear cells, taken before stem cell transplant. These receptors were obtained from a woman aged 45-59 years with acute myeloid leukemia. Some clones in this sample may be carry-over from other donors' samples.

The V call is TRBV5-6, the J call TRBJ2-6, with TRBD2 matching over 7 bases. J lost 0 bases, V lost 1 base, and 4 bases had no gene match. The V gene's germline CDR1 is SGHDT and CDR2 YYEEEE. CDR3 length equals 17 residues. DNA of the CDR3: TGTGCCAGCAGCTTGCTAGCGGCCCTCTCTGGGGCCAACGTCCTGACTTTC. Protein product: CASSLLAALSGANVLTF.

The chain links TRBV5-4 to TRBJ1-4, with 7 bases matching TRBD1. Germline CDR1 and CDR2: SGHNT and YYREEE (reference sequence). The CDR3 totals 16 residues. Trimming removed 4 bases from V and 8 bases from J; junction bases left unmatched: 14. CDR3 region: CASSLGRQGQLEKLFF. CDR3 DNA sequence: TGTGCCAGCAGCCTCGGCCGACAGGGTCAATTGGAAAAACTGTTTTTT.

The chain recombines TRBV20-1 with TRBJ1-2; D not resolved. CDR3 length equals 11 residues. Germline loops: CDR1 DFQATT, CDR2 SNEGSKA (reference sequence). Trimming removed 8 bases at V and 7 bases at J, with 14 bases between. The CDR3 DNA is TGCAGTAATAAGGAGGTTTTTGGCTACACCTTC. Translation: CSNKEVFGYTF.

This chain joins TRBV18 and TRBJ2-2, with 8 bases fitting TRBD1. V was pared by 5 bases and J by 1 base, with 9 bases of the junction left unmatched. The CDR3 length is 17 residues. The germline V gene encodes CDR1 KGHSH and CDR2 LQKENI. The CDR3 is CASSAVSGTGNTGELFF. The CDR3 DNA sequence: TGTGCCAGCTCAGCTGTTTCCGGGACAGGGAACACCGGGGAGCTGTTTTTT.

The chain carries TRBV27 and TRBJ1-5; no clear D. The V gene's germline CDR1 is MNHEY and CDR2 SMNVEV (reference sequence). The CDR3 sequence is 15 residues long. Trimming took off 4 bases at V and 2 bases at J, with 12 bases between the two ends. This CDR3 is CASSSGEGGNQPQHF. CDR3 bases: TGTGCCAGCAGTTCTGGGGAGGGAGGCAATCAGCCCCAGCATTTT.

The chain couples TRBV11-1 to TRBJ1-2, with D possibly matching TRBD1 (5 bases). Looked up from germline, CDR1 is SGHAT and CDR2 is FQDESV (reference sequence). V shed 5 bases and J shed 7 bases, with 14 bases lying between them. The CDR3 totals 13 residues. The CDR3 nucleotides read TGTGCCAGCAGCCTACGGGGCCTCAGTGGCTACACCTTC. Encoded protein: CASSLRGLSGYTF.

The J gene is TRBJ2-7, the V gene TRBV5-1; D is perhaps TRBD2 (6 bases). V was trimmed by 0 bases and J by 0 bases, leaving 10 bases between them. Germline V gene lookup returns CDR1 SGHRS and CDR2 YFSETQ. CDR3 size: 15 residues. The DNA for the CDR3 is TGCGCCAGCAGCTTGGAGGTTAGCGGCTCCTACGAGCAGTACTTC. Translation gives CASSLEVSGSYEQYF.

V usage is TRBV30 and J usage is TRBJ1-6; no firm D call. Trimming pared 5 bases from V and 10 bases from J, leaving 15 bases between. This CDR3 is 13 amino acids long. Germline CDR1 and CDR2: GTSNPN and SVGIG (reference sequence). CDR3 in amino acids: CAWAPEVPSPLHF. The CDR3 nucleotides read TGTGCCTGGGCACCGGAGGTGCCCTCACCCCTCCACTTT. Combining the CDR3 with reference TRBV30 and TRBJ1-6 gives the whole variable domain SQTIHQWPATLVQPVGSPLSLECTVEGTSNPNLYWYRQAAGRGLQLLFYSVGIGQISSEVPQNLSASRPQDRQFILSSKKLLLSDSGFYLCAWAPEVPSPLHFGNGTRLTVT.

Only a few counts were recorded for this clone. The chain is built from TRBV10-2 and TRBJ2-7; D gene ambiguous. The CDR3 consists of 12 residues. The germline CDR1 and CDR2 sequences are WSHSY and SAAADI. Trimming pared 8 bases from V and 2 bases from J, leaving 10 bases between. The CDR3 DNA sequence: TGCGCCAGCGAGGACCCGGCCTACGAGCAGTACTTC. It specifies CASEDPAYEQYF.

The V call is TRBV19, the J call TRBJ2-7, with 10 bases identical to TRBD1. CDR3 length: 15 residues. The germline V gene has CDR1 LNHDA and CDR2 SQIVND (reference sequence). V lost 6 bases to trimming and J lost 4 bases; unmatched junction nucleotides: 9. CDR3 nucleotide sequence: TGTGCCAGTAGCAACCCCCGGGACAGGGGATACGAGCAGTACTTC. The encoded protein is CASSNPRDRGYEQYF.

Only one count was recorded for this clone. This chain's CDR3 is CAWSVGTLTSGNTIYF. CDR3 coding DNA: TGTGCCTGGAGTGTAGGGACGCTAACCTCTGGAAACACCATATATTTT. The genes are TRBV30 and TRBJ1-3; perhaps TRBD1 as D (5 bases). The CDR3 covers 16 residues. The V end was cut by 0 bases, the J end by 0 bases, with 12 bases between. CDR1 is GTSNPN, CDR2 SVGIG, per germline (reference sequence).

This chain joins TRBV15 and TRBJ2-1, with 8 positions matching TRBD1. The germline V gene has CDR1 LNHNV and CDR2 YYDKDF (reference sequence). The CDR3 is 14 amino acids. Trimming at V came to 6 bases and at J to 4 bases, leaving 5 bases not matched to a gene. This CDR3 reads CATRPGTGYNEQFF. Written as DNA, the CDR3 is TGTGCCACCAGACCCGGGACAGGTTACAATGAGCAGTTCTTC.

This chain connects TRBV6-5 to TRBJ2-7; the D is unclear. Trimming removed 6 bases from V and 3 bases from J, with 6 bases in between. This CDR3 contains 11 residues. Germline lookup yields CDR1 MNHEY and CDR2 SVGAGI. CDR3 in amino acids: CASRNRYEQYF. CDR3 nucleotide sequence: TGTGCCAGCAGAAACCGCTACGAGCAGTACTTC.

This clone occurred once. The chain joins TRBV19 to TRBJ2-5, with TRBD2 matching 7 bases. Per the germline V gene, CDR1 is LNHDA and CDR2 is SQIVND (reference sequence). CDR3 length: 14 residues. Trimming took 5 bases from V and 3 from J; bases not matched to a gene: 6. CDR3 DNA: TGTGCCAGTAGTTCGAGGGCGGGAGAAGAGACCCAGTACTTC. Amino acid sequence: CASSSRAGEETQYF.

The chain is built from TRBV27 and TRBJ2-5, with D perhaps given as TRBD1 or TRBD2 (5 bases each). V lost 3 bases and J lost 14, with 22 bases in between. CDR1 and CDR2 (germline): MNHEY, SMNVEV (reference sequence). This CDR3 spans 14 amino acids. In nucleotides, the CDR3 is TGTGCCAGCAGTTTCTCAAAGCGCCCTGGGACCCGATACTTC. Translated: CASSFSKRPGTRYF.

This clone appeared once. The chain employs TRBV28 and TRBJ2-5; D is perhaps TRBD1 (6 bases). The CDR3 contains 17 residues. Trimming removed 4 bases at V and 0 bases at J, with 18 bases between. Germline V gene data show CDR1 as MDHEN and CDR2 as SYDVKM. The CDR3 sequence is CASSSNIGTTYQETQYF. The CDR3 DNA follows: TGTGCCAGCAGTTCGAACATCGGGACAACGTACCAAGAGACCCAGTACTTC.